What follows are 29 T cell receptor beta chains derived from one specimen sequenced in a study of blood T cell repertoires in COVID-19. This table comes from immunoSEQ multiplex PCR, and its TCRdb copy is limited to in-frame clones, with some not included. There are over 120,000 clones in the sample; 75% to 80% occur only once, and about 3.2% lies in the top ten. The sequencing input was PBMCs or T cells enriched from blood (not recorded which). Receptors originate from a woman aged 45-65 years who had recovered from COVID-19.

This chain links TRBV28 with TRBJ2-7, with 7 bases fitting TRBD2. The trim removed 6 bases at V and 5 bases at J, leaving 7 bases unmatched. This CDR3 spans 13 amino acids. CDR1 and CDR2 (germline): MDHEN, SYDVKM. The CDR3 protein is CASRGAGRDEQYF. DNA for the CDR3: TGTGCCAGCAGGGGAGCAGGGAGGGACGAGCAGTACTTC.

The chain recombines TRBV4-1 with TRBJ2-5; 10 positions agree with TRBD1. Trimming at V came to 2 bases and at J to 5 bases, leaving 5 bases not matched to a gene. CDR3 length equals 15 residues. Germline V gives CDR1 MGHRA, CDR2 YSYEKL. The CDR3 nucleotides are TGCGCCAGCAGCCAAATGGGACAGGGGATTGAGACCCAGTACTTC. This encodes CASSQMGQGIETQYF.

The CDR3 bases are TGCGCCAGCAGCACAGGACAGAGGCCCGGGGAGCTGTTTTTT. As protein: CASSTGQRPGELFF. This rearrangement joins TRBV5-1 to TRBJ2-2, with D perhaps TRBD1 (6 bases). CDR1 SGHRS and CDR2 YFSETQ come from the germline V gene. The CDR3 consists of 14 residues. V lost 4 bases to trimming and J lost 6 bases, with 13 bases between them.

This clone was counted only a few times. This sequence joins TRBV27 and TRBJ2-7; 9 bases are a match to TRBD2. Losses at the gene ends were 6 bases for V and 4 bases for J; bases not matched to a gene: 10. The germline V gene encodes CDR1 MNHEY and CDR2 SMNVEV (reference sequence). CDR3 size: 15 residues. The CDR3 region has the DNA TGTGCCAGCAGCCGGGGGGTAGCGGGGGTATACGAGCAGTACTTC. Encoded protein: CASSRGVAGVYEQYF.

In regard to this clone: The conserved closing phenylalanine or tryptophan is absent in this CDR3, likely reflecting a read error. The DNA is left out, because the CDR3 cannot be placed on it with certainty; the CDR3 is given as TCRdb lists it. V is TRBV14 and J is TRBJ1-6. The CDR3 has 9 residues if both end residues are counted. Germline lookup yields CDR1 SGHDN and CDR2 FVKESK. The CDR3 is CASSLGPGS.

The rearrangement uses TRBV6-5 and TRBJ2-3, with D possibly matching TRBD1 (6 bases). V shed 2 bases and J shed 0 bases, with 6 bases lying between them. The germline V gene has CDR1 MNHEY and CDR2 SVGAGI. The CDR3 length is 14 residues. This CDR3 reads CASSYQGSTDTQYF. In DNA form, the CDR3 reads TGTGCCAGCAGTTACCAGGGGAGCACAGATACGCAGTATTTT.

The CDR3 sequence is CASSPDREAFF. CDR3 DNA: TGTGCCAGCAGCCCGGACAGGGAAGCTTTCTTT. V gene TRBV7-9 combines with J gene TRBJ1-1, with 7 bases matching TRBD1. Germline CDR1 and CDR2: SEHNR and FQNEAQ (reference sequence). V shed 5 bases, J shed 8 bases, and the junction held 2 bases outside the gene matches. This CDR3 has 11 amino acids.

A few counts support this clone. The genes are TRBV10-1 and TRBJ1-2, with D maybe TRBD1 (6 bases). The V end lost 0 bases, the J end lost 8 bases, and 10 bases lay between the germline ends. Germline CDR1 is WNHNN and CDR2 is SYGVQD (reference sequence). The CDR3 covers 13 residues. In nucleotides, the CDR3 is TGCGCCAGCAGTGAGTCGAGGGGGGGCGGCTACACCTTC. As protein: CASSESRGGGYTF.

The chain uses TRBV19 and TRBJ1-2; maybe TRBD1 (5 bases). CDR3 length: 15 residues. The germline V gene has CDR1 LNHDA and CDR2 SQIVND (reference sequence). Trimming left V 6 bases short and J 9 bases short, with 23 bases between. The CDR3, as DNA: TGTGCCAGTAGCTGGGCTGGCCAGGGCCTGGATCGCTACACCTTC. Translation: CASSWAGQGLDRYTF.

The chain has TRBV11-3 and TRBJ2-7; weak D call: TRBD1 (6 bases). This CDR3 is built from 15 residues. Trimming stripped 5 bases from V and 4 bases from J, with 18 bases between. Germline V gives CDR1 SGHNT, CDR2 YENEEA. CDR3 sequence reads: CASSPLQGKGYEQYF. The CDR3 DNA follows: TGTGCCAGCAGCCCGCTCCAGGGGAAAGGTTACGAGCAGTACTTC.

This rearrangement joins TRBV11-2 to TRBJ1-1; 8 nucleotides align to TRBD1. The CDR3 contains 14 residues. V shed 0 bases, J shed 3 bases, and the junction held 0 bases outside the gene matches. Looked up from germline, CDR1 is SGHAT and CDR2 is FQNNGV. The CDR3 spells CASSLEQGDTEAFF. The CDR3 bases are TGTGCCAGCAGCTTAGAACAGGGGGACACTGAAGCTTTCTTT.

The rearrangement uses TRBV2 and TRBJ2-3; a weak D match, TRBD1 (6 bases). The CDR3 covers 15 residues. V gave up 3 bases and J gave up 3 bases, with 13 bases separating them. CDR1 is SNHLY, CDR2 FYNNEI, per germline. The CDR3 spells CASSDRQEWTDTQYF. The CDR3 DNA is TGTGCCAGCAGTGATCGACAGGAATGGACAGATACGCAGTATTTT. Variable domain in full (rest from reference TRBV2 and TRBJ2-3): EPEVTQTPSHQVTQMGQEVILRCVPISNHLYFYWYRQILGQKVEFLVSFYNNEISEKSEIFDDQFSVERPDGSNFTLKIRSTKLEDSAMYFCASSDRQEWTDTQYFGPGTRLTVL.

The CDR3 DNA reads TGTGCCTCACTACCAGAACCTTCTAACTATGGCTACACCTTC. This sequence encodes CASLPEPSNYGYTF. This chain uses TRBV6-5 with TRBJ1-2; D ambiguous. Trimming removed 11 bases from V and 0 bases from J, with 16 bases in between. From germline, CDR1 is MNHEY and CDR2 SVGAGI. The CDR3 covers 14 residues.

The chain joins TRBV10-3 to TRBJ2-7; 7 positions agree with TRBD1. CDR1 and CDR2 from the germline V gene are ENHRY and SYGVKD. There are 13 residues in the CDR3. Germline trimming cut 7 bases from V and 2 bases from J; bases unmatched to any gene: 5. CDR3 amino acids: CAIMVQGTYEQYF. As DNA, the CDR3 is TGTGCCATCATGGTACAGGGGACCTACGAGCAGTACTTC.

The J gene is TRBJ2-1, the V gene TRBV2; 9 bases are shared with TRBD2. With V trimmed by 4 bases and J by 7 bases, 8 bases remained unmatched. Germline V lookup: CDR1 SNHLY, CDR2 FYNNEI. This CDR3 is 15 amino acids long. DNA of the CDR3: TGTGCCAGCAGTGTTGGGCGGGAGGGCCCGAATGAGCAGTTCTTC. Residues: CASSVGREGPNEQFF.

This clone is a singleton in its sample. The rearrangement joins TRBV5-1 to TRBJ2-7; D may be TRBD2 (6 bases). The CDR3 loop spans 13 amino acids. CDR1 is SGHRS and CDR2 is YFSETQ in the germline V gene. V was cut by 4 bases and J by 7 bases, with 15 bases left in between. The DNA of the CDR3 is TGCGCCAGCAGCGTGGACTACGCATGGGAGCAGTACTTC. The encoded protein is CASSVDYAWEQYF. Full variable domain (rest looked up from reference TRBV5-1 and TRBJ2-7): KAGVTQTPRYLIKTRGQQVTLSCSPISGHRSVSWYQQTPGQGLQFLFEYFSETQRNKGNFPGRFSGRQFSNSRSEMNVSTLELGDSALYLCASSVDYAWEQYFGPGTRLTVT.

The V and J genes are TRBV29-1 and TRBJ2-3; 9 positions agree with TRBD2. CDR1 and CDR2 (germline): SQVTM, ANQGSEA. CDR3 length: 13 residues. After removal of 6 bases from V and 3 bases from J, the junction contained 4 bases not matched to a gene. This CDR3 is CSVKREVTDTQYF. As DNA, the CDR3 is TGCAGCGTCAAGCGGGAGGTAACAGATACGCAGTATTTT.

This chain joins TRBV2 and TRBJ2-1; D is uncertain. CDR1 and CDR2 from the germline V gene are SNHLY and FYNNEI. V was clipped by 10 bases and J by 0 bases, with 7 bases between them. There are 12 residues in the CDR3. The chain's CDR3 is CATKSSYNEQFF. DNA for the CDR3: TGTGCCACAAAGAGCTCCTACAATGAGCAGTTCTTC.

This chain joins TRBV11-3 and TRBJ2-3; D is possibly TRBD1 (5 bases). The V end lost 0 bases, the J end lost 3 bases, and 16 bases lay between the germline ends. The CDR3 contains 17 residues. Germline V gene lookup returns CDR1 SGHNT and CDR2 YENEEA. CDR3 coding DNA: TGTGCCAGCAGCTTAGATCTTGCAGGGCGTAGGACAGATACGCAGTATTTT. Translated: CASSLDLAGRRTDTQYF.

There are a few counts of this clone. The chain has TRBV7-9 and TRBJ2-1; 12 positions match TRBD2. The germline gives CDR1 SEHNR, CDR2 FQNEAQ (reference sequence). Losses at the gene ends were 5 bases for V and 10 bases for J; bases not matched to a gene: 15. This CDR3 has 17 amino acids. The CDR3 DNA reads TGTGCCAGCAGCCCCCCCCTTAGAGGACTAGCGGGGACCGAGCAGTTCTTC. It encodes CASSPPLRGLAGTEQFF.

This chain's CDR3 is CASSEGLTPAGELFF. CDR3 DNA: TGTGCCAGTAGTGAGGGACTCACCCCTGCTGGGGAGCTGTTTTTT. The chain couples TRBV19 to TRBJ2-2, with a weak D call TRBD2 (6 bases). Deletions cut 5 bases from V and 8 bases from J, with 18 bases between. Germline CDR1 is LNHDA and CDR2 is SQIVND (reference sequence). This CDR3 is built from 15 residues. Full variable domain (outside the CDR3, taken from reference TRBV19 and TRBJ2-2): DGGITQSPKYLFRKEGQNVTLSCEQNLNHDAMYWYRQDPGQGLRLIYYSQIVNDFQKGDIAEGYSVSREKKESFPLTVTSAQKNPTAFYLCASSEGLTPAGELFFGEGSRLTVL.

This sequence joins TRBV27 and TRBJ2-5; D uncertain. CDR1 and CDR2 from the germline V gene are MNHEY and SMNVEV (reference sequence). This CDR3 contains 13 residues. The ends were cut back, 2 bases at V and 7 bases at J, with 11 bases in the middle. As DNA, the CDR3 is TGTGCCAGCAGTTTAACGGTCCGAGGGACCCAGTACTTC. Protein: CASSLTVRGTQYF.

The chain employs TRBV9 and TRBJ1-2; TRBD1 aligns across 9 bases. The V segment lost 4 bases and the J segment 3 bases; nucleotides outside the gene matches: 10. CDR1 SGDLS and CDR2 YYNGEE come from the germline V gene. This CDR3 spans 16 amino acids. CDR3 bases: TGTGCCAGCAGCTCCTACAACAGGGGGCCGCACTATGGCTACACCTTC. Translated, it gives CASSSYNRGPHYGYTF.

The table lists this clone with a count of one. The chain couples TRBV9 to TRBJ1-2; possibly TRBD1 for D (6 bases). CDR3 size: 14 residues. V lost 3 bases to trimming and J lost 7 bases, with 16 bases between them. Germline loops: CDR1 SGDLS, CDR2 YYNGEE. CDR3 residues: CASSGGGLSVGYTF. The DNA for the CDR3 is TGTGCCAGCAGCGGGGGGGGCCTCTCCGTTGGCTACACCTTC.

DNA of the CDR3: TGTGCCAGCAGCCCTTTATTGGGGAGGGACTCTGGAAACACCATATATTTT. It specifies CASSPLLGRDSGNTIYF. This rearrangement joins TRBV28 to TRBJ1-3; unclear D gene. The V end lost 6 bases, the J end lost 0 bases, and 18 bases lay between the germline ends. The CDR3 length is 17 residues. Germline loops: CDR1 MDHEN, CDR2 SYDVKM.

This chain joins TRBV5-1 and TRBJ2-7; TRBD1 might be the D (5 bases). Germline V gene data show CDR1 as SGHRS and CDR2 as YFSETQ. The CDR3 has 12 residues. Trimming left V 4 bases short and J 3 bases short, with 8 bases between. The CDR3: CASSADSYEQYF. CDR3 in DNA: TGCGCCAGCAGCGCAGACAGCTACGAGCAGTACTTC.

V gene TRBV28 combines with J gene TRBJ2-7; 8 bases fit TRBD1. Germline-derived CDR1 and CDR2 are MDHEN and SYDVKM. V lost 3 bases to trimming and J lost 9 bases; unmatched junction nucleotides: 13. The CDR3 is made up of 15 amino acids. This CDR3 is CASSFPGGRGPGQYF. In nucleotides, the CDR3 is TGTGCCAGCAGTTTTCCAGGGGGCCGTGGGCCCGGGCAGTACTTC.

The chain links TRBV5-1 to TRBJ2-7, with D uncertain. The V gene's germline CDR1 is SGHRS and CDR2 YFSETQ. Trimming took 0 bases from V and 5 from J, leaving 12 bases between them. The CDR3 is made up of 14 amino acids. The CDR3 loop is CASSLAAEWDEQYF. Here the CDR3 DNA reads TGCGCCAGCAGCTTGGCGGCGGAATGGGACGAGCAGTACTTC. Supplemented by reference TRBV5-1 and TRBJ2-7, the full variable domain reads KAGVTQTPRYLIKTRGQQVTLSCSPISGHRSVSWYQQTPGQGLQFLFEYFSETQRNKGNFPGRFSGRQFSNSRSEMNVSTLELGDSALYLCASSLAAEWDEQYFGPGTRLTVT.

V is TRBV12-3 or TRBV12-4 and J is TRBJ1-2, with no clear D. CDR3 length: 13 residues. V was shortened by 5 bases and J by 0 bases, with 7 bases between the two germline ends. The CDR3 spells CASSIGANYGYTF. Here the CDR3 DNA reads TGTGCCAGCAGTATCGGTGCTAACTATGGCTACACCTTC.